The rows below give T cell receptor beta chains drawn from one sample of a study of CD8 T cells in ankylosing spondylitis. TCRdb recomputed calls from the 5' RACE reads with MiXCR, one row per CDR3 protein. The sample holds 15,000 to 20,000 distinct CDR3 sequences, approximately 8% seen once. Sequenced: blood. The receptor source for this set is a male donor with ankylosing spondylitis or in good health (not recorded which). Each CDR3 is given with its conserved first and last residue. Each record gives: J gene, clone size, V gene, D gene, CDR3 DNA, CDR3 protein. The D gene is left open where the match is weak. A clone size is listed for some rows: how often the clone was seen (once, few, many), or a class if it is expanded.

J gene: TRBJ2-3; clone size: .; V gene: TRBV12-3/TRBV12-4; D gene: .; CDR3 DNA: TGTGCCAGCGCCCGCCTTGAGATGGGGACAGATACGCAGTATTTT; CDR3 protein: CASARLEMGTDTQYF
J gene: TRBJ2-2; clone size: few; V gene: TRBV14; D gene: .; CDR3 DNA: TGTGCCAGCAGCCAAGCGGGAGTGAGGATCACCGGGGAGCTGTTTTTT; CDR3 protein: CASSQAGVRITGELFF
J gene: TRBJ2-3; clone size: .; V gene: TRBV18; D gene: .; CDR3 DNA: TGTGCCAGCTCACCAAATGGGGGCACAGATACGCAGTATTTT; CDR3 protein: CASSPNGGTDTQYF
J gene: TRBJ1-3; clone size: many; V gene: TRBV28; D gene: .; CDR3 DNA: TGTGCCAGCACACGGGCGGGCGGAAACACCATATATTTT; CDR3 protein: CASTRAGGNTIYF
J gene: TRBJ2-5; clone size: many; V gene: TRBV9; D gene: TRBD2; CDR3 DNA: TGTGCCAGCAGCGTGACTAGCGACCAAGAGACCCAGTACTTC; CDR3 protein: CASSVTSDQETQYF
J gene: TRBJ2-1; clone size: few; V gene: TRBV5-1; D gene: TRBD1; CDR3 DNA: TGCGCCAGCAGCCCCTGGACAGGGGGCCCATCATTAGCGTTCAATGAGCAGTTCTTC; CDR3 protein: CASSPWTGGPSLAFNEQFF
J gene: TRBJ2-2; clone size: many; V gene: TRBV4-1; D gene: .; CDR3 DNA: TGCGCCAGCAGCCCTGAAACCGGGGAGCTGTTTTTT; CDR3 protein: CASSPETGELFF
J gene: TRBJ2-7; clone size: many; V gene: TRBV5-1; D gene: TRBD1; CDR3 DNA: TGCGCCAGCAGCCCCCAACAGGGGGCTTCGGGGGAGCAGTACTTC; CDR3 protein: CASSPQQGASGEQYF
J gene: TRBJ2-1; clone size: few; V gene: TRBV30; D gene: .; CDR3 DNA: TGTGCCGGGGAGGCCAGCTCCTACAATGAGCAGTTCTTC; CDR3 protein: CAGEASSYNEQFF
J gene: TRBJ2-1; clone size: .; V gene: TRBV6-5; D gene: TRBD2; CDR3 DNA: TGTGCCAGCAGTTACCCGGGACTAGCGGGAGTTGCCAATGAGCAGTTCTTC; CDR3 protein: CASSYPGLAGVANEQFF
J gene: TRBJ2-2; clone size: many; V gene: TRBV4-2; D gene: .; CDR3 DNA: TGTGCCAGCAGCCTTGGGACTCAGAACACCGGGGAGCTGTTTTTT; CDR3 protein: CASSLGTQNTGELFF
J gene: TRBJ2-1; clone size: many; V gene: TRBV15; D gene: .; CDR3 DNA: TGTGCCACCAGCAGTGGAACAGGGATGTACAATGAGCAGTTCTTC; CDR3 protein: CATSSGTGMYNEQFF
J gene: TRBJ2-3; clone size: few; V gene: TRBV12-3/TRBV12-4; D gene: .; CDR3 DNA: TGTGCCAGCAGCCTACCCCCTCGGGATACGCAGTATTTT; CDR3 protein: CASSLPPRDTQYF
J gene: TRBJ2-2; clone size: many; V gene: TRBV25-1; D gene: .; CDR3 DNA: TGTGCCAGTCGCGCGACAGCGAACACCGGGGAGCTGTTTTTT; CDR3 protein: CASRATANTGELFF
J gene: TRBJ2-1; clone size: many; V gene: TRBV3-1; D gene: .; CDR3 DNA: TGTGCCAGCAGCCTCCCGTACAATGAGCAGTTCTTC; CDR3 protein: CASSLPYNEQFF
J gene: TRBJ2-5; clone size: many; V gene: TRBV5-1; D gene: TRBD2; CDR3 DNA: TGCGCCAGCAGCTACGGACTAGTCCAAGAGACCCAGTACTTC; CDR3 protein: CASSYGLVQETQYF
J gene: TRBJ2-1; clone size: few; V gene: TRBV7-8; D gene: .; CDR3 DNA: TGTGCCAGCAGCTCGGCAGTGGATGAGCAGTTCTTC; CDR3 protein: CASSSAVDEQFF
J gene: TRBJ1-6; clone size: few; V gene: TRBV6-6; D gene: TRBD1; CDR3 DNA: TGTGCCAGCAGTTACTCGAGCACAGGGGGCTCACCCCTCCACTTT; CDR3 protein: CASSYSSTGGSPLHF
J gene: TRBJ2-5; clone size: many; V gene: TRBV20-1; D gene: TRBD2; CDR3 DNA: TGCAGTGCTAGGCCATGGCGGGGGACCCAAGAGACCCAGTACTTC; CDR3 protein: CSARPWRGTQETQYF
J gene: TRBJ1-1; clone size: .; V gene: TRBV7-3; D gene: .; CDR3 DNA: TGTGCCAGCAGCTCCCGAGAAAACACTGAAGCTTTCTTT; CDR3 protein: CASSSRENTEAFF
J gene: TRBJ1-1; clone size: few; V gene: TRBV19; D gene: TRBD1; CDR3 DNA: TGTGCCAGTAGTGCGGAGGGGACAGGGGTAGGATGGACTGAAGCTTTCTTT; CDR3 protein: CASSAEGTGVGWTEAFF
J gene: TRBJ2-2; clone size: .; V gene: TRBV28; D gene: TRBD2; CDR3 DNA: TGTGCCAGCAGTTTTCGTCTAGCGGGAGTTGTGGTCACCGGGGAGCTGTTTTTT; CDR3 protein: CASSFRLAGVVVTGELFF
J gene: TRBJ2-1; clone size: .; V gene: TRBV6-5; D gene: TRBD1; CDR3 DNA: TGTGCCAGCAGTTACAGCCCCTGGACAGGGAATGAGCAGTTCTTC; CDR3 protein: CASSYSPWTGNEQFF
J gene: TRBJ1-3; clone size: .; V gene: TRBV6-6; D gene: .; CDR3 DNA: TGTGCCAGCCGACGGGACCGCGAAAACACCATATATTTT; CDR3 protein: CASRRDRENTIYF
J gene: TRBJ2-5; clone size: few; V gene: TRBV20-1; D gene: .; CDR3 DNA: TGCAGTGCCCAACCCCGGTGGGCGGCGGGATGGGAGACCCAGTACTTC; CDR3 protein: CSAQPRWAAGWETQYF
J gene: TRBJ2-3; clone size: many; V gene: TRBV15; D gene: .; CDR3 DNA: TGTGCCACCAGCAGGATAGGAAGCGGACCCACAGATACGCAGTATTTT; CDR3 protein: CATSRIGSGPTDTQYF
J gene: TRBJ2-1; clone size: few; V gene: TRBV6-5; D gene: .; CDR3 DNA: TGTGCCAGCAGTTACGGGGGGAGTGGGAATGAGCAGTTCTTC; CDR3 protein: CASSYGGSGNEQFF
J gene: TRBJ2-1; clone size: .; V gene: TRBV7-8; D gene: .; CDR3 DNA: TGTGCCAGCAAGGAATCGAATGAGCAGTTCTTC; CDR3 protein: CASKESNEQFF
J gene: TRBJ1-1; clone size: few; V gene: TRBV7-8; D gene: .; CDR3 DNA: TGTGCCAGCAGCTTATTTTTTGGGGTCAGACTGAACACTGAAGCTTTCTTT; CDR3 protein: CASSLFFGVRLNTEAFF
J gene: TRBJ1-1; clone size: many; V gene: TRBV29-1; D gene: .; CDR3 DNA: TGCAGCGCCCCCGCGGGTGAGTGGGGGAGTGAAGCTTTCTTT; CDR3 protein: CSAPAGEWGSEAFF
J gene: TRBJ2-2; clone size: many; V gene: TRBV7-2; D gene: .; CDR3 DNA: TGTGCCAGCAGCTTACCAGGATTTAGTAACACCGGGGAGCTGTTTTTT; CDR3 protein: CASSLPGFSNTGELFF
J gene: TRBJ1-5; clone size: .; V gene: TRBV6-5; D gene: .; CDR3 DNA: TGTGCCAGCAGTTACCGCGAGGGCCGCAATCAGCCCCAGCATTTT; CDR3 protein: CASSYREGRNQPQHF
J gene: TRBJ1-5; clone size: .; V gene: TRBV7-2; D gene: .; CDR3 DNA: TGTGCCAGCAGCTTAACCGGGGAAGGCAATCAGCCCCAGCATTTT; CDR3 protein: CASSLTGEGNQPQHF
J gene: TRBJ1-1; clone size: many; V gene: TRBV7-2; D gene: .; CDR3 DNA: TGTGCCAGCAGCTTAGCGCATACAGCAAACACTGAAGCTTTCTTT; CDR3 protein: CASSLAHTANTEAFF
J gene: TRBJ2-2; clone size: .; V gene: TRBV24-1; D gene: .; CDR3 DNA: TGTGCCACCAGCCATAGCGGACGTGAGAGCACCGGGGAGCTGTTTTTT; CDR3 protein: CATSHSGRESTGELFF
J gene: TRBJ2-1; clone size: many; V gene: TRBV20-1; D gene: TRBD2; CDR3 DNA: TGCAGTGCTAGAGATCCAGGACTAGCTAACAATGAGCAGTTCTTC; CDR3 protein: CSARDPGLANNEQFF
J gene: TRBJ2-1; clone size: many; V gene: TRBV6-6; D gene: TRBD1; CDR3 DNA: TGTGCCAGCAGTTACAGGGACAGGCAACAGTTCTTC; CDR3 protein: CASSYRDRQQFF
J gene: TRBJ2-1; clone size: many; V gene: TRBV27; D gene: .; CDR3 DNA: TGTGCCAGCAGTCAACGTTTGACGGCTACTTACAATGAGCAGTTCTTC; CDR3 protein: CASSQRLTATYNEQFF
J gene: TRBJ2-3; clone size: few; V gene: TRBV12-3/TRBV12-4; D gene: TRBD1; CDR3 DNA: TGTGCCAGCAGCAGTTTGGGGACAGGGAACGCGCAGTATTTT; CDR3 protein: CASSSLGTGNAQYF
J gene: TRBJ2-3; clone size: many; V gene: TRBV7-3; D gene: TRBD1; CDR3 DNA: TGTGCCAGCAGCCTGGACAGGGGCTCAGATACGCAGTATTTT; CDR3 protein: CASSLDRGSDTQYF
J gene: TRBJ2-3; clone size: many; V gene: TRBV7-2; D gene: TRBD2; CDR3 DNA: TGTGCCAGCAGTTCTTGGGGGGGACCAGATACGCAGTATTTT; CDR3 protein: CASSSWGGPDTQYF
J gene: TRBJ2-3; clone size: many; V gene: TRBV7-2; D gene: TRBD2; CDR3 DNA: TGTGCCAGCAGCTATAGCGGAGGACTAGGTAGCACAGATACGCAGTATTTT; CDR3 protein: CASSYSGGLGSTDTQYF
J gene: TRBJ2-2; clone size: .; V gene: TRBV29-1; D gene: TRBD2; CDR3 DNA: TGCAGCGTGAGGACCGGGGGGGACACCGGGGAGCTGTTTTTT; CDR3 protein: CSVRTGGDTGELFF
J gene: TRBJ1-4; clone size: .; V gene: TRBV27; D gene: TRBD1; CDR3 DNA: TGTGCCAGCAGTCCACAGGGGAATGAAAAACTGTTTTTT; CDR3 protein: CASSPQGNEKLFF
J gene: TRBJ2-3; clone size: few; V gene: TRBV20-1; D gene: TRBD2; CDR3 DNA: TGCGCCAGGACTAGCACAACCACAGATACGCAGTATTTT; CDR3 protein: CARTSTTTDTQYF
J gene: TRBJ2-3; clone size: few; V gene: TRBV20-1; D gene: .; CDR3 DNA: TGCAGTGCTCCATCCAGAGCGGACAGCACAGATACGCAGTATTTT; CDR3 protein: CSAPSRADSTDTQYF
J gene: TRBJ1-5; clone size: many; V gene: TRBV20-1; D gene: .; CDR3 DNA: TGCAGTGCTGTCGGGAAATCTCCCCAGCATTTT; CDR3 protein: CSAVGKSPQHF
J gene: TRBJ2-2; clone size: many; V gene: TRBV5-1; D gene: .; CDR3 DNA: TGCGCCAGCAGGCCGGTAGACAACACCGGGGAGCTGTTTTTT; CDR3 protein: CASRPVDNTGELFF
J gene: TRBJ2-7; clone size: many; V gene: TRBV28; D gene: .; CDR3 DNA: TGTGCCAGTGAAAGCTCCTACGAGCAGTACTTC; CDR3 protein: CASESSYEQYF
J gene: TRBJ2-5; clone size: medium-sized; V gene: TRBV29-1; D gene: TRBD2; CDR3 DNA: TGCAGCGTTGAGGTAGCGGGAGGGATGACAGAGACCCAGTACTTC; CDR3 protein: CSVEVAGGMTETQYF